This T cell receptor beta chain came from a study of cytomegalovirus exposure and HLA in healthy donors. Background on the study: Previous work identified roughly 120 million unique TCR beta sequences from about 179 million T cells. Early released data had about 85 million unique TCRs, all coming from HLA-typed donors. Study-wide points: With DRB1 most and HLA-C fewest, TCR association rates differed between HLA loci in a later analysis. Analysis was performed later, and it showed HLA-associated TCR beta chains to be more clonally expanded than equally common others.

In regard to this clone: Its antigen is still unknown.

The PCR had 60 Vbeta and 13 Jbeta primers. The table came from immunoSEQ multiplex PCR; TCRdb's copy has only in-frame clones and leaves some out. This table holds around 30,000 clones, about 62% found once. This clonotype was obtained from a male donor in good health and CMV-seropositive. The sample taken for sequencing was PBMCs.

CDR3 coding DNA: TGCGCCAGCAGCCCCGGCCCGGGCTCCTACGAGCAGTACTTC. Protein sequence: CASSPGPGSYEQYF. V gene TRBV5-1 combines with J gene TRBJ2-7; no clear D. From germline, CDR1 is SGHRS and CDR2 YFSETQ. The CDR3 runs to 14 residues. V gave up 4 bases and J gave up 0 bases, with 11 bases separating them.